Sequencing of this T cell receptor (beta chain) was carried out in a study of cytomegalovirus exposure and HLA in healthy donors. CDR1 and CDR2 (germline): KGHSH, LQKENI. V lost 5 bases, J lost 0 bases, and 6 bases stayed unmatched. CDR3 length equals 15 residues. This PCR relied on a set of 60 Vbeta primers and 13 Jbeta primers. Method: immunoSEQ multiplex PCR; TCRdb's copy keeps in-frame clones and lacks some. Here the sample spans 150,000 or so clones, 70% to 90% being singletons. Concerning this clone itself: Its antigen is undetermined.

Study-wide results and caveats: It was likely that a cluster of highly shared sequence variants was a sequencing artifact.

This rearrangement joins TRBV18 to TRBJ1-1; 7 bases map to TRBD1. This receptor was obtained from a man in his fifties or sixties in good health and CMV-seronegative. The specimen sequenced was PBMCs. CDR3 sequence: CASSTSTGLNTEAFF. The CDR3 nucleotides are TGTGCCAGCTCAACTTCGACAGGGTTGAACACTGAAGCTTTCTTT.